One and the same sample provided the 32 T cell receptor beta chains below, sequenced in a study of human T cells and chemical hapten exposure. Stated time point: patch test 2, 6 weeks after DPC sensitization. Regarding treatment: therapeutic diphenylcyclopropenone sensitization with weekly scalp DPC. TCRdb reprocessed the RACE reads with MiXCR, giving one entry per CDR3 protein. Here the sample spans over 35,000 distinct CDR3 sequences, about 8.9% being singletons. The sample was whole blood, taken in connection with sensitization to the hapten diphenylcyclopropenone (DPC). Every receptor here comes from a middle-aged woman with alopecia areata. Some clones in this sample may be carry-over from other donors' samples.

This clonotype was observed at least ten times. The gene calls are TRBV7-2 and TRBJ1-6, with 10 bases aligning to TRBD1. The V gene's germline CDR1 is SGHTA and CDR2 FQGNSA. The ends lost 4 bases at V and 4 bases at J; junction bases unmatched: 7. This CDR3 comprises 17 residues. The CDR3 region is CASSSGQGGFYNSPLHF. The DNA of the CDR3 is TGTGCCAGCAGCTCCGGACAGGGGGGTTTTTATAATTCACCCCTCCACTTT.

The sample holds many counts of this clonotype. The V and J genes are TRBV6-2 or TRBV6-3 and TRBJ1-2; D may be TRBD1 (5 bases). Germline V gene data show CDR1 as MNHEY and CDR2 as SVGEGT. CDR3 length equals 15 residues. The V gene lost 2 bases and the J gene lost 0 bases, with 10 bases spanning the gap. For the CDR3, the DNA is TGTGCCAGCAGTTACGGGACTCTTCCTAACTATGGCTACACCTTC. Its protein is CASSYGTLPNYGYTF.

The chain carries TRBV20-1 and TRBJ2-5; D is perhaps TRBD2 (5 bases). Trimming took 0 bases from V and 4 from J, leaving 6 bases between them. The CDR3 consists of 12 residues. The germline gives CDR1 DFQATT, CDR2 SNEGSKA (reference sequence). The CDR3 protein is CSARETRETQYF. CDR3 sequence (DNA): TGCAGTGCTAGAGAAACTAGAGAGACCCAGTACTTC.

The V gene is TRBV20-1, the J gene TRBJ2-3; D perhaps matches TRBD1 (5 bases). The CDR3 runs 13 residues. Per the germline V gene, CDR1 is DFQATT and CDR2 is SNEGSKA (reference sequence). Trimming cost V 5 bases and J 3 bases, with 12 bases left between them. The CDR3 here is CSAGVRVTDTQYF. CDR3 coding DNA: TGCAGTGCTGGGGTCAGGGTGACAGATACGCAGTATTTT.

CDR3 loop: CSVAVETQYF. DNA of the CDR3: TGCAGCGTTGCTGTAGAGACCCAGTACTTC. The gene calls are TRBV29-1 and TRBJ2-5; D unresolved. Germline CDR1 reads SQVTM; CDR2 reads ANQGSEA. The V end was cut by 4 bases, the J end by 4 bases, with 4 bases between. CDR3 length: 10 amino acids. The full variable domain, with the rest looked up from reference TRBV29-1 and TRBJ2-5, is SAVISQKPSRDICQRGTSLTIQCQVDSQVTMMFWYRQQPGQSLTLIATANQGSEATYESGFVIDKFPISRPNLTFSTLTVSNMSPEDSSIYLCSVAVETQYFGPGTRLLVL.

Concerning this clonotype itself: This may be a read error, as it is one base from a much larger clone. This chain links TRBV5-1 with TRBJ1-4; D possibly corresponds to TRBD1 (6 bases). The CDR3 runs 16 residues. V was cut by 4 bases and J by 0 bases, with 13 bases left in between. Germline lookup yields CDR1 SGHRS and CDR2 YFSETQ. CDR3: CASSRDTLATNEKLFF. CDR3 bases: TGCGCCAGCAGCCGGGACACTCTGGCAACTAATGAAAAACTGTTTTTT. Filled out from reference TRBV5-1 and TRBJ1-4, the complete variable domain reads KAGVTQTPRYLIKTRGQQVTLSCSPISGHRSVSWYQQTPGQGLQFLFEYFSETQRNKGNFPGRFSGRQFSNSRSEMNVSTLELGDSALYLCASSRDTLATNEKLFFGSGTQLSVL.

The sample holds many counts of this clonotype. V gene TRBV10-3 combines with J gene TRBJ2-1, with TRBD1 matching over 7 bases. Germline values: CDR1 ENHRY, CDR2 SYGVKD. This CDR3 spans 13 amino acids. The V segment lost 7 bases and the J segment 8 bases; nucleotides outside the gene matches: 8. CDR3 amino acids: CAIKGALPDEQFF. The CDR3, as DNA: TGTGCCATCAAGGGGGCCCTTCCGGATGAGCAGTTCTTC.

This clonotype came up many times. V and J are TRBV6-4 and TRBJ2-5; 8 positions match TRBD2. CDR3 length: 15 residues. CDR1 is MRHNA, CDR2 SNTAGT, per germline. J gave up 2 bases and V 4 bases, and 6 bases lay outside the gene matches. The CDR3 coding sequence is TGTGCCAGCAGTGTCTTAGCGGGGACGCAAGAGACCCAGTACTTC. Protein: CASSVLAGTQETQYF.

This rearrangement joins TRBV5-5 to TRBJ1-2; unclear D gene. Looked up from germline, CDR1 is SGHKS and CDR2 is YYEKEE (reference sequence). With 0 bases removed from V and 4 bases from J, the gap between germline ends came to 4 bases. This CDR3 contains 12 residues. The CDR3 loop is CASSLDTYGYTF. CDR3 DNA: TGTGCCAGCAGCTTGGACACCTATGGCTACACCTTC. Complete variable domain (other parts from reference TRBV5-5 and TRBJ1-2): DAGVTQSPTHLIKTRGQQVTLRCSPISGHKSVSWYQQVLGQGPQFIFQYYEKEERGRGNFPDRFSARQFPNYSSELNVNALLLGDSALYLCASSLDTYGYTFGSGTRLTVV.

The sample holds a few counts of this clonotype. The V call is TRBV4-1, the J call TRBJ2-5; 10 positions match TRBD2. Germline CDR1 and CDR2: MGHRA and YSYEKL. Trimming cost V 0 bases and J 3 bases; bases outside gene matches: 1. The CDR3 spans 15 residues. CDR3 in DNA: TGCGCCAGCAGCCAAGATGGACTAGCGGAAGAGACCCAGTACTTC. Translated, it gives CASSQDGLAEETQYF.

In this sample, this clonotype turned up many times. This sequence joins TRBV7-9 and TRBJ2-5; 8 bases align to TRBD2. After removal of 5 bases from V and 2 bases from J, the junction contained 10 bases not matched to a gene. This CDR3 comprises 16 residues. Germline V CDR1 and CDR2: SEHNR, FQNEAQ (reference sequence). The DNA for the CDR3 is TGTGCCAGCAGCGCTACGGGGGGGCCAAGGCAAGAGACCCAGTACTTC. Amino acid sequence: CASSATGGPRQETQYF.

The chain joins TRBV18 to TRBJ2-1, with 9 bases matching TRBD1. Germline V CDR1 and CDR2: KGHSH, LQKENI. The ends lost 2 bases at V and 8 bases at J; junction bases unmatched: 4. The CDR3 has 14 residues. DNA of the CDR3: TGTGCCAGCTCACCAAGACAGGGGGGGCATGAGCAGTTCTTC. It specifies CASSPRQGGHEQFF.

This clonotype was counted at least ten times. The chain couples TRBV6-5 to TRBJ2-2, with TRBD1 matching over 7 bases. V trimming: 6 bases; J trimming: 6 bases; junction bases outside the gene matches: 10. The CDR3 runs to 15 residues. Per germline, CDR1 MNHEY and CDR2 SVGAGI. The CDR3 is CASRTGEGDAGELFF. The CDR3 DNA is TGTGCCAGCAGAACAGGGGAAGGGGACGCCGGGGAGCTGTTTTTT.

The rearrangement uses TRBV3-1 and TRBJ2-1; 10 bases line up with TRBD1. After removal of 4 bases from V and 8 bases from J, the junction contained 8 bases not matched to a gene. The CDR3 runs 15 residues. Germline V gene sequence: CDR1 LGHDT, CDR2 YNNKEL (reference sequence). The DNA of the CDR3 is TGTGCCAGCAGCCCCCGGGACAGGGGAAGAGATGAGCAGTTCTTC. It specifies CASSPRDRGRDEQFF.

This clonotype was observed at least ten times. CDR3 DNA: TGTGCCAGCAGCCCGGGGATAGATAATGAAAAACTGTTTTTT. Translating gives CASSPGIDNEKLFF. The rearrangement joins TRBV9 to TRBJ1-4; D gene unclear. The germline gives CDR1 SGDLS, CDR2 YYNGEE. The CDR3 has 14 amino acids. The V and J ends lost 4 bases and 4 bases respectively, with 11 bases between them. Complete variable domain (other parts from reference TRBV9 and TRBJ1-4): DSGVTQTPKHLITATGQRVTLRCSPRSGDLSVYWYQQSLDQGLQFLIQYYNGEERAKGNILERFSAQQFPDLHSELNLSSLELGDSALYFCASSPGIDNEKLFFGSGTQLSVL.

In its sample, this clonotype was seen many times. V usage is TRBV7-9 and J usage is TRBJ2-2; D gene unclear. V lost 5 bases to trimming and J lost 5 bases, with 9 bases between them. Per the germline V gene, CDR1 is SEHNR and CDR2 is FQNEAQ (reference sequence). There are 13 residues in the CDR3. The CDR3 reads CASSNFETGELFF. CDR3 bases: TGTGCCAGCAGCAATTTTGAGACCGGGGAGCTGTTTTTT.

The rearrangement uses TRBV28 and TRBJ1-5, with D uncertain. Germline loops: CDR1 MDHEN, CDR2 SYDVKM. This CDR3 spans 11 amino acids. V shed 6 bases and J shed 9 bases, with 9 bases lying between them. The CDR3 DNA follows: TGTGCCAGCAGCCTCTCCCCGCCCCAGCATTTT. Protein sequence: CASSLSPPQHF.

This clonotype was counted many times. The rearrangement uses TRBV30 and TRBJ1-2, with 10 bases fitting TRBD1. J was trimmed by 7 bases and V by 5 bases; bases with no gene match: 7. The germline V gene encodes CDR1 GTSNPN and CDR2 SVGIG (reference sequence). This CDR3 is built from 13 residues. Written as DNA, the CDR3 is TGTGCCTGGGACTCCGGGACAGGGGTTGGCTACACCTTC. It is translated as CAWDSGTGVGYTF.

This clonotype was found many times. The J gene is TRBJ1-4, the V gene TRBV6-1; 7 nucleotides match TRBD1. CDR3 size: 16 residues. Germline V gene sequence: CDR1 MNHNS, CDR2 SASEGT. V shed 2 bases, J shed 7 bases, and the junction held 10 bases outside the gene matches. CDR3 in DNA: TGTGCCAGCAGTGAATCCCGACAGGGACGGGGTGAAAAACTGTTTTTT. Protein: CASSESRQGRGEKLFF.

This clonotype appeared many times. This chain joins TRBV5-1 and TRBJ1-1; D is uncertain. The V gene lost 0 bases and the J gene lost 13 bases, with 13 bases spanning the gap. Germline V gene lookup returns CDR1 SGHRS and CDR2 YFSETQ. CDR3 length equals 12 residues. CDR3 coding DNA: TGCGCCAGCAGCTTGGACGCGGAATTCGGTTTCTTT. As protein: CASSLDAEFGFF.

This clonotype was observed a handful of times. This chain links TRBV9 with TRBJ1-1; D is undetermined. The CDR3 sequence is 13 residues long. V was cut by 0 bases and J by 4 bases, with 7 bases left in between. CDR1 and CDR2 (germline): SGDLS, YYNGEE. This CDR3 is CASSVVAGTEAFF. The CDR3 DNA follows: TGTGCCAGCAGCGTAGTCGCAGGCACTGAAGCTTTCTTT. Full variable domain (remainder filled in from reference TRBV9 and TRBJ1-1): DSGVTQTPKHLITATGQRVTLRCSPRSGDLSVYWYQQSLDQGLQFLIQYYNGEERAKGNILERFSAQQFPDLHSELNLSSLELGDSALYFCASSVVAGTEAFFGQGTRLTVV.

This clonotype showed up many times. CDR3 residues: CASSPGQFYEQYF. For the CDR3, the DNA is TGTGCCAGCAGCCCGGGACAGTTCTACGAGCAGTACTTC. J is TRBJ2-7 and V is TRBV7-9; 7 bases are shared with TRBD1. The J segment lost 3 bases and the V segment lost 5 bases, leaving 4 bases of the junction unmatched. The CDR3 has 13 residues. The germline V gene encodes CDR1 SEHNR and CDR2 FQNEAQ (reference sequence).

At least ten counts were recorded for this clonotype. The CDR3 spells CASSQDPGPLNYGYTF. The CDR3 nucleotides read TGCGCCAGCAGCCAAGATCCCGGGCCCCTTAACTATGGCTACACCTTC. This chain connects TRBV4-1 to TRBJ1-2, with unresolved D. Trimming left V 0 bases short and J 1 base short, with 12 bases between. CDR3 length: 16 amino acids. Germline-derived CDR1 and CDR2 are MGHRA and YSYEKL.

This clonotype showed up many times. The V gene is TRBV19, the J gene TRBJ1-6; TRBD1 matches at 7 bases. The CDR3 has 14 amino acids. With V trimmed by 7 bases and J by 7 bases, 7 bases remained unmatched. From germline, CDR1 is LNHDA and CDR2 SQIVND (reference sequence). In nucleotides, the CDR3 is TGTGCCAGTAATACGGGACAGTCCAATTCACCCCTCCACTTT. This encodes CASNTGQSNSPLHF.

The chain's CDR3 is CASSQENGLAGVEQFF. The CDR3, as DNA: TGCGCCAGCAGCCAAGAGAATGGACTAGCGGGGGTTGAGCAGTTCTTC. V gene TRBV4-1 combines with J gene TRBJ2-1, with TRBD2 identical over 13 bases. The CDR3 extends over 16 amino acids. V lost 0 bases, J lost 9 bases, and 5 bases stayed unmatched. Germline CDR1 and CDR2: MGHRA and YSYEKL.

At least ten counts were recorded for this clonotype. The chain is built from TRBV3-1 and TRBJ2-6; D uncertain. Trimming took off 4 bases at V and 0 bases at J, with 4 bases between the two ends. Germline-derived CDR1 and CDR2 are LGHDT and YNNKEL (reference sequence). The CDR3 runs 14 residues. DNA of the CDR3: TGTGCCAGCAGCCCGTACTCTGGGGCCAACGTCCTGACTTTC. It codes for CASSPYSGANVLTF.

This rearrangement joins TRBV28 to TRBJ2-7; TRBD2 is a possible D gene (5 bases). Trimming shortened V by 9 bases and J by 0 bases, and 15 bases separated the two germline ends. This CDR3 spans 14 amino acids. Germline lookup yields CDR1 MDHEN and CDR2 SYDVKM. The CDR3 region has the DNA TGTGCCAGTTGTGAATCGGGGAGCTCCTACGAGCAGTACTTC. It specifies CASCESGSSYEQYF.

This clonotype was seen many times. This chain connects TRBV29-1 to TRBJ2-3; 10 nucleotides line up with TRBD2. CDR1 and CDR2 from the germline V gene are SQVTM and ANQGSEA. The junction had 4 bases not matched to a gene; V was cut back by 6 bases and J by 4 bases. The CDR3 is 13 amino acids. CDR3 protein: CSVVSGGADTQYF. In nucleotides, the CDR3 is TGCAGCGTCGTAAGCGGGGGGGCAGATACGCAGTATTTT.

At least ten counts were recorded for this clonotype. The chain recombines TRBV13 with TRBJ2-2; TRBD2 agrees at 10 bases. This CDR3 has 15 residues. J lost 6 bases, V lost 5 bases, and 6 bases had no gene match. Germline loops: CDR1 PRHDT, CDR2 FYEKMQ (reference sequence). The CDR3 DNA reads as TGTGCCAGCAGCCCCCAAAGCGGGGGGGCCGGGGAGCTGTTTTTT. This sequence encodes CASSPQSGGAGELFF.

V and J are TRBV9 and TRBJ2-1; D might be TRBD1 (6 bases). This CDR3 region has 13 residues. Germline V lookup: CDR1 SGDLS, CDR2 YYNGEE. The V and J ends lost 3 bases and 7 bases respectively, with 11 bases between them. The CDR3 nucleotides read TGTGCCAGCAGCGGACCTGGACAGAATGAGCAGTTCTTC. This translates into CASSGPGQNEQFF.

Of note for this clonotype: A read error is possible here, since a much larger clone lies one base away. The rearrangement joins TRBV12-3 or TRBV12-4 to TRBJ2-3; D is unresolved. Between the trimmed V and J ends, which lost 7 bases and 2 bases, there was a span of 13 bases. The CDR3 spans 14 residues. The CDR3 protein is CASTPSGHTDTQYF. DNA of the CDR3: TGTGCCAGCACCCCCTCCGGGCACACAGATACGCAGTATTTT.

This clonotype was detected many times. The genes are TRBV20-1 and TRBJ2-7; D may be TRBD1 or TRBD2 (5 bases each). V was trimmed by 5 bases and J by 3 bases, leaving 17 bases between them. Germline CDR1 and CDR2: DFQATT and SNEGSKA (reference sequence). This CDR3 comprises 14 residues. CDR3 region: CSADTGTEIYEQYF. The CDR3, as DNA: TGCAGTGCTGACACCGGGACCGAGATCTACGAGCAGTACTTC.